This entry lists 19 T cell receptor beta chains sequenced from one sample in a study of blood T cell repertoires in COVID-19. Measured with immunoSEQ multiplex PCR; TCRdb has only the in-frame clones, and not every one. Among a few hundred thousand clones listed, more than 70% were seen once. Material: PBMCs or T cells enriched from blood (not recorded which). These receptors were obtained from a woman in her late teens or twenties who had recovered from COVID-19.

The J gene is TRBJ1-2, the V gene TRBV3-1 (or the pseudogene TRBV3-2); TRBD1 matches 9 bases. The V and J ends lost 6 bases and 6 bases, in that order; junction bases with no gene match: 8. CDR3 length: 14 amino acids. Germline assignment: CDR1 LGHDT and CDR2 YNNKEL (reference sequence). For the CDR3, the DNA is TGTGCCAGCAGTCTTGGACAGGGGAAGAATGGCTACACCTTC. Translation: CASSLGQGKNGYTF.

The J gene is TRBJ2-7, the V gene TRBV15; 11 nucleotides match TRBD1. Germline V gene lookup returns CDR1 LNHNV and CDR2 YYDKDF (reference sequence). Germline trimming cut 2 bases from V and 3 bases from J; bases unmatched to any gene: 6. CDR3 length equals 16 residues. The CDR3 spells CATSRQPGTGGYEQYF. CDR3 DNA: TGTGCCACCAGCAGACAGCCCGGGACAGGGGGCTACGAGCAGTACTTC. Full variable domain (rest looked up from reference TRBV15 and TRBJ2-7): DAMVIQNPRYQVTQFGKPVTLSCSQTLNHNVMYWYQQKSSQAPKLLFHYYDKDFNNEADTPDNFQSRRPNTSFCFLDIRSPGLGDTAMYLCATSRQPGTGGYEQYFGPGTRLTVT.

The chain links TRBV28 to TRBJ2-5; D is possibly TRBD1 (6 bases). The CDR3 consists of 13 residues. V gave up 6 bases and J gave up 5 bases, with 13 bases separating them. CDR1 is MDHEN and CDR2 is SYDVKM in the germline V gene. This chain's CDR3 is CASRTGTRETQYF. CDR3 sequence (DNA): TGTGCCAGCAGAACCGGGACACGTGAGACCCAGTACTTC.

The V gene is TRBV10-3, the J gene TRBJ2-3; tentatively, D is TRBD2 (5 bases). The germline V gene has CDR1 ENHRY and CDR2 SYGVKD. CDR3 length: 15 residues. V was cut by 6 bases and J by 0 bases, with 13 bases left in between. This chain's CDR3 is CAIRGSGSSTDTQYF. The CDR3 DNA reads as TGTGCCATCAGGGGAAGCGGCTCAAGCACAGATACGCAGTATTTT.

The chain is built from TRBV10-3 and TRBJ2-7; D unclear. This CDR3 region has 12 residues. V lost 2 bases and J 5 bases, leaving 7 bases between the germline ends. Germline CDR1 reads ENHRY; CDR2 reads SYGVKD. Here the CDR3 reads CAISEGSNEQYF. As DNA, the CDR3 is TGTGCCATCAGTGAGGGCTCGAACGAGCAGTACTTC.

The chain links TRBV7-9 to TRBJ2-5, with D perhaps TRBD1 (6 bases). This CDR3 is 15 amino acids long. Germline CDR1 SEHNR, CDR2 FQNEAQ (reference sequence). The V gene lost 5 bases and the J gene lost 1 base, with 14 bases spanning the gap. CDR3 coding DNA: TGTGCCAGCAGCCTCTCGGACAGCGGCCAAGAGACCCAGTACTTC. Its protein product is CASSLSDSGQETQYF. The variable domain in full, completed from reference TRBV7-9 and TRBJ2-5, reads DTGVSQNPRHKITKRGQNVTFRCDPISEHNRLYWYRQTLGQGPEFLTYFQNEAQLEKSRLLSDRFSAERPKGSFSTLEIQRTEQGDSAMYLCASSLSDSGQETQYFGPGTRLLVL.

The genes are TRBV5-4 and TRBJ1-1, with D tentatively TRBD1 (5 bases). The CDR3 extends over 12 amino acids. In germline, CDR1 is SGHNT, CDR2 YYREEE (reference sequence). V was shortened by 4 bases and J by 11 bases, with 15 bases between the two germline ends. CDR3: CASSKEGTLAFF. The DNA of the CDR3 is TGTGCCAGCAGCAAGGAGGGGACGTTGGCTTTCTTT.

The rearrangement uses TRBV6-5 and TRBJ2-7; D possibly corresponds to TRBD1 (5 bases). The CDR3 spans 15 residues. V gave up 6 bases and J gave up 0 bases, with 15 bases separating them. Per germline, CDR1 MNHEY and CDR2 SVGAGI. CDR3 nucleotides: TGTGCCAGCAGAAAAAGACAGAGCCTCTCCTACGAGCAGTACTTC. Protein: CASRKRQSLSYEQYF.

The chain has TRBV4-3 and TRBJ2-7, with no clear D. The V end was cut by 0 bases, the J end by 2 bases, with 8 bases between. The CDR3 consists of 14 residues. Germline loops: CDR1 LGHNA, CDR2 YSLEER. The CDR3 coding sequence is TGCGCCAGCAGCCAAGAAATAGTTACCTACGAGCAGTACTTC. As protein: CASSQEIVTYEQYF.

CDR3 nucleotides: TGTGCCACTCAGGACAGCTATAGCAATCAGCCCCAGCATTTT. It codes for CATQDSYSNQPQHF. The genes are TRBV19 and TRBJ1-5; weak D call: TRBD1 (6 bases). Germline lookup yields CDR1 LNHDA and CDR2 SQIVND (reference sequence). The CDR3 is 14 amino acids. V dropped 10 bases and J dropped 0 bases, with 13 bases sitting between them.

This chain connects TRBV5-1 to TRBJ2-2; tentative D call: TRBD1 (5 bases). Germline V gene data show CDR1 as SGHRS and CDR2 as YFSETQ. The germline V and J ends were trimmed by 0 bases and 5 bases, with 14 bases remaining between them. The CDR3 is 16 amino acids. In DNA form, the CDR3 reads TGCGCCAGCAGCTTGGATGGGGCTCCCGGGACCGGGGAGCTGTTTTTT. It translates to CASSLDGAPGTGELFF.

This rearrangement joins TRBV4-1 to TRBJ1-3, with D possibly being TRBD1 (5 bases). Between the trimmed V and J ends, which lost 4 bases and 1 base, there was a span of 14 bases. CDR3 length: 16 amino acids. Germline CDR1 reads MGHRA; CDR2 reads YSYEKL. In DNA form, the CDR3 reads TGCGCCAGCAGCCGGATTCAGGGAAAGTCTGGAAACACCATATATTTT. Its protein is CASSRIQGKSGNTIYF.

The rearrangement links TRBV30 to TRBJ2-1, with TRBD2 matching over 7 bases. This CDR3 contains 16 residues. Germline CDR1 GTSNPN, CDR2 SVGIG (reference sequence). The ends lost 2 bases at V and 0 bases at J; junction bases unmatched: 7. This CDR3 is CAWSKALAASYNEQFF. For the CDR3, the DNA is TGTGCCTGGAGTAAGGCTCTAGCGGCCTCCTACAATGAGCAGTTCTTC.

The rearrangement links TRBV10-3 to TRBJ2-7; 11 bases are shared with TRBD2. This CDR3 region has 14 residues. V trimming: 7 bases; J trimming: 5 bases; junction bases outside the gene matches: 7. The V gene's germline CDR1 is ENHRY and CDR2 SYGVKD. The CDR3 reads CAIKETSGDHEQYF. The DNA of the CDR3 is TGTGCCATCAAGGAGACTAGCGGGGACCACGAGCAGTACTTC.

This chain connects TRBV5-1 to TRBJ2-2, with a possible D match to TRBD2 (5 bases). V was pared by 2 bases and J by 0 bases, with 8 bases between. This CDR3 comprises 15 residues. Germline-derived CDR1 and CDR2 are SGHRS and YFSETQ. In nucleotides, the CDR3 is TGCGCCAGCAGCTTTACTAGTCCGAACACCGGGGAGCTGTTTTTT. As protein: CASSFTSPNTGELFF.

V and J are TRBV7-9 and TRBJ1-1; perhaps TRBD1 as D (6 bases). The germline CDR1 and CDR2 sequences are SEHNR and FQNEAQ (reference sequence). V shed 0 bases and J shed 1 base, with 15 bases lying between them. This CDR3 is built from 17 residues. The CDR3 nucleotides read TGTGCCAGCAGCTTAGCGCTTACCGGGACATCGAACACTGAAGCTTTCTTT. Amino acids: CASSLALTGTSNTEAFF.

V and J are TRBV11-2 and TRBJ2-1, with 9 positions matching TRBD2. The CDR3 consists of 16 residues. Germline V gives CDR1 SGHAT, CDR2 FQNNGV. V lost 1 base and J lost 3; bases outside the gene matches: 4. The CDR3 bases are TGTGCCAGCAGCTTAGCGGCTAGCGGGAACTACAATGAGCAGTTCTTC. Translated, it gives CASSLAASGNYNEQFF.

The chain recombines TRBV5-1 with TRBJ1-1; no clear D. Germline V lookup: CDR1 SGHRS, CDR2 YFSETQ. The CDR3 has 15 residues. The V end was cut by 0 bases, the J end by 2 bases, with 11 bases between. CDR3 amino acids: CASSLALRSNTEAFF. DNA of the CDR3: TGCGCCAGCAGCTTGGCCCTTCGCAGTAACACTGAAGCTTTCTTT. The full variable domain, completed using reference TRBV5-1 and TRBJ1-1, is KAGVTQTPRYLIKTRGQQVTLSCSPISGHRSVSWYQQTPGQGLQFLFEYFSETQRNKGNFPGRFSGRQFSNSRSEMNVSTLELGDSALYLCASSLALRSNTEAFFGQGTRLTVV.

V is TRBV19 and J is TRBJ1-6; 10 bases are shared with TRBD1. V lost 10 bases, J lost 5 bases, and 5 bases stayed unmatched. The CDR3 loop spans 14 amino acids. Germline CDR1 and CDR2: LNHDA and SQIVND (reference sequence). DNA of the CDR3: TGTGCCACTGCGGGGACAGGGGATAATTCACCCCTCCACTTT. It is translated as CATAGTGDNSPLHF.